The 15 T cell receptor beta chains given below trace back to one sample, sequenced in a study of early T cells in non-severe SARS-CoV-2 infection. A single record per CDR3 protein comes from TCRdb applying MiXCR to the 5' RACE reads. The table shows 55,000 to 80,000 distinct CDR3 sequences, with roughly 9% occurring only once. This material consisted of whole blood, taken at baseline. These TCRs come from an adult who was a healthcare worker with PCR-confirmed SARS-CoV-2 infection or an uninfected control (not recorded which).

This clonotype was recorded at least ten times. The chain is built from TRBV7-9 and TRBJ2-5; 8 bases map to TRBD2. The junction had 3 bases not matched to a gene; V was cut back by 8 bases and J by 4 bases. From germline, CDR1 is SEHNR and CDR2 FQNEAQ (reference sequence). The CDR3 is 12 residues long. CDR3 sequence reads: CASGSGRETQYF. In DNA, the CDR3 is TGTGCCAGCGGGAGCGGGAGAGAGACCCAGTACTTC.

The V and J genes are TRBV7-2 and TRBJ2-5, with D unclear. V was pared by 5 bases and J by 0 bases, with 16 bases between. This CDR3 is built from 16 residues. From germline, CDR1 is SGHTA and CDR2 FQGNSA. The CDR3 nucleotides are TGTGCCAGCAGCCTCCGCTTCCGGGCCAACCAAGAGACCCAGTACTTC. Its protein product is CASSLRFRANQETQYF.

The J gene is TRBJ1-2, the V gene TRBV6-1; 8 bases fit TRBD1. Germline V lookup: CDR1 MNHNS, CDR2 SASEGT. The CDR3 consists of 14 residues. J lost 3 bases, V lost 6 bases, and 6 bases had no gene match. CDR3: CASRRTGSDYGYTF. CDR3 DNA: TGTGCCAGCAGGAGGACAGGGAGTGACTATGGCTACACCTTC.

This clonotype was seen ten or more times. This chain links TRBV4-2 with TRBJ2-1, with 11 bases identical to TRBD2. This CDR3 contains 16 residues. The ends lost 2 bases at V and 10 bases at J; junction bases unmatched: 10. The V gene's germline CDR1 is LGHNA and CDR2 YNFKEQ. CDR3 sequence: CASSQKLAGAPIEQFF. CDR3 nucleotides: TGTGCCAGCAGCCAAAAACTAGCGGGAGCGCCAATCGAGCAGTTCTTC.

This clonotype showed up just a few times. The chain links TRBV12-3 or TRBV12-4 to TRBJ1-2; D remains unclear. This CDR3 contains 14 residues. V lost 5 bases, J lost 8 bases, and 18 bases lay in between. The CDR3 sequence: CASSAGLFGIGYTF. The CDR3 coding sequence is TGTGCCAGCAGTGCAGGACTCTTCGGGATCGGCTACACCTTC.

In its sample, this clonotype was seen a few times. A much more abundant neighbour one base away suggests this may be a read error. V gene TRBV29-1 combines with J gene TRBJ2-7, with D unresolved. Germline lookup yields CDR1 SQVTM and CDR2 ANQGSEA. The CDR3 is 10 residues long. The CDR3 nucleotides read TGCAGAGTTGCCGCCAACGAGCAGTACTTC. It translates to CRVAANEQYF.

Turning to this clonotype: This clone may be a read error of a much larger clone one base away. The chain carries TRBV20-1 and TRBJ1-6; the D gene is possibly TRBD1 (5 bases). This CDR3 has 13 amino acids. Germline V gives CDR1 DFQATT, CDR2 SNEGSKA (reference sequence). The CDR3 loop reads CGATPMGDSPLHF. The CDR3 DNA follows: TGCGGTGCTACACCGATGGGGGATTCACCCCTCCACTTT.

The CDR3 here is CSVVAGQETQYF. CDR3 in DNA: TGCAGCGTTGTGGCGGGCCAAGAGACCCAGTACTTC. V usage is TRBV29-1 and J usage is TRBJ2-5, with D possibly TRBD2 on 5 matching bases. The CDR3 is 12 amino acids. Trimming took off 4 bases at V and 1 base at J, with 7 bases between the two ends. The germline CDR1 and CDR2 sequences are SQVTM and ANQGSEA.

This clonotype occurred a few times. V is TRBV5-1 and J is TRBJ2-5; tentative D call: TRBD1 (6 bases). The germline V gene has CDR1 SGHRS and CDR2 YFSETQ. The CDR3 spans 15 residues. Trimming shortened V by 1 base and J by 5 bases, and 15 bases separated the two germline ends. The DNA for the CDR3 is TGCGCCAGCAGCTTGAATTATGGGGGCAGTGAGACCCAGTACTTC. It yields the protein CASSLNYGGSETQYF.

This clonotype appeared a few times. The chain recombines TRBV10-1 with TRBJ2-1; TRBD2 matches at 12 bases. Per germline, CDR1 WNHNN and CDR2 SYGVQD (reference sequence). Trimming took 0 bases from V and 6 from J; bases not matched to a gene: 3. This CDR3 is built from 16 residues. The CDR3 nucleotides read TGCGCCAGCAGTGAGTCAAGGACTAGCGGGGTCAATGAGCAGTTCTTC. It is translated as CASSESRTSGVNEQFF.

The rearrangement uses TRBV27 and TRBJ1-5, with TRBD1 matching over 8 bases. Germline trimming cut 10 bases from V and 7 bases from J; bases unmatched to any gene: 9. The germline V gene encodes CDR1 MNHEY and CDR2 SMNVEV (reference sequence). This CDR3 spans 13 amino acids. CDR3 nucleotides: TGTGCCATCCAACAGGGGGGGGACCAGCCCCAGCATTTT. Protein product: CAIQQGGDQPQHF.

This chain uses TRBV2 with TRBJ1-1; no reliable D call. Trimming removed 2 bases from V and 9 bases from J, with 13 bases in between. In germline, CDR1 is SNHLY, CDR2 FYNNEI. The CDR3 length is 13 residues. The CDR3 is CASSEIPASKAFF. In DNA, the CDR3 is TGTGCCAGCAGTGAAATTCCCGCTTCGAAAGCTTTCTTT. The entire variable domain, with the rest obtained from reference TRBV2 and TRBJ1-1, is as follows: EPEVTQTPSHQVTQMGQEVILRCVPISNHLYFYWYRQILGQKVEFLVSFYNNEISEKSEIFDDQFSVERPDGSNFTLKIRSTKLEDSAMYFCASSEIPASKAFFGQGTRLTVV.

The CDR3 nucleotides read TGTGCCAGCAGCTTAGGGAGTCATCCTGAAGCTTTCTTT. Its translation is CASSLGSHPEAFF. The rearrangement uses TRBV7-2 and TRBJ1-1, with D unresolved. Germline V gene sequence: CDR1 SGHTA, CDR2 FQGNSA. V lost 1 base and J lost 6, with 9 bases in between. This CDR3 comprises 13 residues. The full variable domain, completed using reference TRBV7-2 and TRBJ1-1, is GAGVSQSPSNKVTEKGKDVELRCDPISGHTALYWYRQSLGQGLEFLIYFQGNSAPDKSGLPSDRFSAERTGGSVSTLTIQRTQQEDSAVYLCASSLGSHPEAFFGQGTRLTVV.

In its sample, this clonotype was seen a few times. V gene TRBV10-3 combines with J gene TRBJ2-5, with D possibly TRBD1 on 5 matching bases. Trimming took off 2 bases at V and 0 bases at J, with 10 bases between the two ends. This CDR3 contains 15 residues. CDR1 and CDR2 (germline): ENHRY, SYGVKD. The CDR3 sequence is CAISEGPTDQETQYF. The CDR3 nucleotides are TGTGCCATCAGTGAGGGACCGACAGACCAAGAGACCCAGTACTTC.

This rearrangement joins TRBV5-6 to TRBJ1-2; 12 nucleotides agree with TRBD1. CDR3 length equals 16 residues. From germline, CDR1 is SGHDT and CDR2 YYEEEE. Trimming at V came to 3 bases and at J to 3 bases, leaving 6 bases not matched to a gene. CDR3 region: CASSYTGTGGDYGYTF. Here the CDR3 DNA reads TGTGCCAGCAGCTATACCGGGACAGGGGGCGACTATGGCTACACCTTC.